This T cell receptor (beta chain) is drawn from a study of cytomegalovirus exposure and HLA in healthy donors. Study-wide background: The 120 validation repertoires used the same platform as the approximately 670 first-cohort repertoires (as reported by a later analysis).

Clones were read by immunoSEQ multiplex PCR, and TCRdb kept only the in-frame ones, dropping some. The repertoire holds tens of thousands of clones, with 95% to 97% as singletons. V dropped 6 bases and J dropped 7 bases, with 27 bases sitting between them. The germline gives CDR1 SEHNR, CDR2 FQNEAQ (reference sequence). The length of the CDR3 is 17 residues. Points from the study as a whole: According to reports, the classifier identified cytomegalovirus status with high specificity and sensitivity. Most TCR sequences were seen very rarely across donors, but some public TCRs occurred in many. There were 150 to 200 TCR beta chains listed as cytomegalovirus-associated.

Comment on this clone: Its cognate antigen is unknown.

This clonotype was obtained from a man younger than 35 in good health and CMV-seronegative. The chain combines TRBV7-9 with TRBJ1-1, with D tentatively TRBD1 (5 bases). Sequencing was performed on PBMCs. The CDR3 DNA reads as TGTGCCAGCAGGCCACGGATCCCCGGGACCCGCGGGAATGAAGCTTTCTTT. Its translation: CASRPRIPGTRGNEAFF. The whole variable domain, remainder taken from reference TRBV7-9 and TRBJ1-1, is DTGVSQNPRHKITKRGQNVTFRCDPISEHNRLYWYRQTLGQGPEFLTYFQNEAQLEKSRLLSDRFSAERPKGSFSTLEIQRTEQGDSAMYLCASRPRIPGTRGNEAFFGQGTRLTVV.